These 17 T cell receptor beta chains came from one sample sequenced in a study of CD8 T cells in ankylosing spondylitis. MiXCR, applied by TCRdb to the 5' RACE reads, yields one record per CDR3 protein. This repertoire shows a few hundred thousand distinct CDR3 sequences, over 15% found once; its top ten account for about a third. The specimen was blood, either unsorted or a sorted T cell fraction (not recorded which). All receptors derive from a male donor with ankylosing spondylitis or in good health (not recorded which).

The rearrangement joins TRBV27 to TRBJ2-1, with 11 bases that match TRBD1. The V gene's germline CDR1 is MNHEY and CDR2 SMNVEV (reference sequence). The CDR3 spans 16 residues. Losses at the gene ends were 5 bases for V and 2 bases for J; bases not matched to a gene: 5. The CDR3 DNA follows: TGTGCCAGCAGTCCCCGGACAGGGGGCACCTACAATGAGCAGTTCTTC. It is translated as CASSPRTGGTYNEQFF.

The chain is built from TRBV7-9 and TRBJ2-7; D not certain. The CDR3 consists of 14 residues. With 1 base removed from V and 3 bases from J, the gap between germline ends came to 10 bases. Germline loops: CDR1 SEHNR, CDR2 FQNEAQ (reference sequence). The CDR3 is CASSLESLSYEQYF. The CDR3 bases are TGTGCCAGCAGCTTAGAGTCCCTAAGCTACGAGCAGTACTTC.

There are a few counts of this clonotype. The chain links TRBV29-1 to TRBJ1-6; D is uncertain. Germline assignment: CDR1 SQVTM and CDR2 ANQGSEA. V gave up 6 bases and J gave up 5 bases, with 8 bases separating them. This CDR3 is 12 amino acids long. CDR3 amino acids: CSVGSDNSPLHF. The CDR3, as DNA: TGCAGCGTGGGATCCGATAATTCACCCCTCCACTTT.

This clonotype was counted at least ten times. The CDR3 coding sequence is TGCAGCGCCACCGGAACGGAAGACTATGGCTACACCTTC. Its protein product is CSATGTEDYGYTF. The chain couples TRBV29-1 to TRBJ1-2; D remains unclear. The CDR3 is made up of 13 amino acids. Germline V gives CDR1 SQVTM, CDR2 ANQGSEA. V lost 7 bases and J lost 3, with 15 bases in between.

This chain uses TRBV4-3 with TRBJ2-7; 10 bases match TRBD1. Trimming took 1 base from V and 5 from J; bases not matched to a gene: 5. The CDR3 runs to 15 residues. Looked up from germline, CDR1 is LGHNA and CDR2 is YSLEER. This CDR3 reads CASSQGQGASNEQYF. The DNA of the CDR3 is TGCGCCAGCAGCCAAGGACAGGGGGCATCGAACGAGCAGTACTTC.

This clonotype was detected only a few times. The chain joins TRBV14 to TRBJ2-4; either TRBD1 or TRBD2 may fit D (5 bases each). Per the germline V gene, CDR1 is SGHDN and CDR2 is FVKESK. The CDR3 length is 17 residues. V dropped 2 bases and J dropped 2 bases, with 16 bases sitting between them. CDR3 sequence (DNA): TGTGCCAGCAGCCAATTCGGGGCGGGCCAAACCAAAAACATTCAGTACTTC. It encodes CASSQFGAGQTKNIQYF. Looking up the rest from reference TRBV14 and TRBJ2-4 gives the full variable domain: EAGVTQFPSHSVIEKGQTVTLRCDPISGHDNLYWYRRVMGKEIKFLLHFVKESKQDESGMPNNRFLAERTGGTYSTLKVQPAELEDSGVYFCASSQFGAGQTKNIQYFGAGTRLSVL.

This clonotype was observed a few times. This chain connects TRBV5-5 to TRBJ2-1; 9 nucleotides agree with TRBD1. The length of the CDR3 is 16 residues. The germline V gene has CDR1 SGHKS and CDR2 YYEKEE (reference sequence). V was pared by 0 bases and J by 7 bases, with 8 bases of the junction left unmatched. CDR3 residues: CASSLGDREQRNEQFF. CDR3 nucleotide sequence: TGTGCCAGCAGCTTGGGGGACAGGGAGCAGAGGAATGAGCAGTTCTTC. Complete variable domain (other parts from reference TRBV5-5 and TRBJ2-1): DAGVTQSPTHLIKTRGQQVTLRCSPISGHKSVSWYQQVLGQGPQFIFQYYEKEERGRGNFPDRFSARQFPNYSSELNVNALLLGDSALYLCASSLGDREQRNEQFFGPGTRLTVL.

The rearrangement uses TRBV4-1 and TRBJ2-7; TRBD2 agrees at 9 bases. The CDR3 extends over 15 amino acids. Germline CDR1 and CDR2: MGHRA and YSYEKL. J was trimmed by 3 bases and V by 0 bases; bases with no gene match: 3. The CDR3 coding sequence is TGCGCCAGCAGCCAAGATGCGGGAGGGGGCTACGAGCAGTACTTC. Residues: CASSQDAGGGYEQYF.

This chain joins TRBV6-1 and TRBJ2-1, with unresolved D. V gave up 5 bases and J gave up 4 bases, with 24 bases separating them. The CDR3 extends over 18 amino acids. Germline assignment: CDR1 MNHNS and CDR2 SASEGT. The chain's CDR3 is CASSPDIVYQTLYNEQFF. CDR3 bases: TGTGCCAGCAGTCCCGACATCGTCTACCAGACCCTATACAATGAGCAGTTCTTC.

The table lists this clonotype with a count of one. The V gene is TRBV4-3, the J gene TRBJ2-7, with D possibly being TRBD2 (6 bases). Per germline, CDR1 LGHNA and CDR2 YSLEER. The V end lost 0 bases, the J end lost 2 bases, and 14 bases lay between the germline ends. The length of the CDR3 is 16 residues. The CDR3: CASSQDAGLMTYEQYF. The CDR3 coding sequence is TGCGCCAGCAGCCAAGACGCGGGGCTGATGACCTACGAGCAGTACTTC.

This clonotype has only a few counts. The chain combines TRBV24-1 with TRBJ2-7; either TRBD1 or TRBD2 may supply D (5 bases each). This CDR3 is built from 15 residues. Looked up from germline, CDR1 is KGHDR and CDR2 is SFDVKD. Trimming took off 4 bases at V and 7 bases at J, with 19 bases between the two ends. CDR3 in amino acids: CATSDSGTAFGEQYF. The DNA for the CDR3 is TGTGCCACCAGTGACTCCGGGACCGCCTTTGGAGAGCAGTACTTC.

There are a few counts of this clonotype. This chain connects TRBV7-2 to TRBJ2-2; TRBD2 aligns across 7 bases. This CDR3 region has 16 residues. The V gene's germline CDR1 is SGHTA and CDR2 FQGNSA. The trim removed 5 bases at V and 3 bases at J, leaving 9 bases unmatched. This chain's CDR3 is CASSPVKLADTGELFF. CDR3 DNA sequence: TGTGCCAGCAGCCCGGTAAAGCTAGCGGACACCGGGGAGCTGTTTTTT.

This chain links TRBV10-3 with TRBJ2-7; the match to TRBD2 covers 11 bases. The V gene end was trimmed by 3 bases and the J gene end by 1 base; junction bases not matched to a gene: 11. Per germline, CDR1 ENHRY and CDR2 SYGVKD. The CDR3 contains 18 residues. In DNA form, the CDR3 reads TGTGCCATCAGTGATTTCCCGGGACTAGCGGTAGGATCCTACGAGCAGTACTTC. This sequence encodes CAISDFPGLAVGSYEQYF.

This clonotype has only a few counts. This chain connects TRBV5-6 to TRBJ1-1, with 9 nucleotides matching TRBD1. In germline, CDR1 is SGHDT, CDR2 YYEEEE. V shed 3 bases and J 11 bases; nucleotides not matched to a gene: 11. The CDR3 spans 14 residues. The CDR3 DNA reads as TGTGCCAGCAGCTCGGGACAGGGAGCATTGGGGGCTTTCTTT. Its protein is CASSSGQGALGAFF. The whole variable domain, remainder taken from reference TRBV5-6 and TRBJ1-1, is DAGVTQSPTHLIKTRGQQVTLRCSPKSGHDTVSWYQQALGQGPQFIFQYYEEEERQRGNFPDRFSGHQFPNYSSELNVNALLLGDSALYLCASSSGQGALGAFFGQGTRLTVV.

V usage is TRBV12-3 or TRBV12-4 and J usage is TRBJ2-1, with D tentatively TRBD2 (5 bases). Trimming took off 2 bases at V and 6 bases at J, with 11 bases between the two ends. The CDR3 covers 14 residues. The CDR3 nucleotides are TGTGCCAGCAGTTTAACTAGTCCTGGCAATGAGCAGTTCTTC. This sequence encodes CASSLTSPGNEQFF.

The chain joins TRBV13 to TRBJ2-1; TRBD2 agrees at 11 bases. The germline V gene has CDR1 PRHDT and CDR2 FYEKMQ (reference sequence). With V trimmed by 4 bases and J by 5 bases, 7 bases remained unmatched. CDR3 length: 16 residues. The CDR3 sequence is CASSSRLAGIHNEQFF. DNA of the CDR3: TGTGCCAGCAGCTCCCGACTAGCGGGGATTCACAATGAGCAGTTCTTC.

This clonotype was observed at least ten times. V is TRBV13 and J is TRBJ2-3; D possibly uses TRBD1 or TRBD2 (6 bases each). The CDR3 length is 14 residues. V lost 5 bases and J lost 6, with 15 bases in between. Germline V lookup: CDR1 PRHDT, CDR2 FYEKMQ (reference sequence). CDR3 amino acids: CASSTTGTGDTQYF. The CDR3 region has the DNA TGTGCCAGCAGCACCACAGGGACTGGTGATACGCAGTATTTT.